These 22 T cell receptor beta chains share one sample of origin, sequenced in a study of Graves' ophthalmopathy and Graves' hyperthyroidism (dated by TCRdb to 2016 to 2019). Sequenced using an Illumina HiSeq 2000. For repertoire sequencing, the TCR beta CDR3 regions were amplified from RNA transcripts. HTBI primers and the Qiagen OneStep RT-PCR kit were used in a first-round RT-PCR, which was followed by a second-round multiplex PCR, size selection and purification. The raw public data were reprocessed by TCRdb itself: fastp quality trimming at Q25, MiXCR clonotype calling, in-frame beta chains only. Records with the same CDR3 protein are collapsed into one entry carrying the most frequent genes and DNA. The sample table contains hundreds of thousands of distinct CDR3 sequences; only one count was recorded for roughly two fifths of them. Jointly, the top ten make up 3% to 4% of the sample. The specimen was peripheral blood. The receptors shown here come from an adult man with Graves' ophthalmopathy.

This chain connects TRBV3-1 to TRBJ1-2; 8 bases agree with TRBD1. Germline V lookup: CDR1 LGHDT, CDR2 YNNKEL (reference sequence). V was pared by 1 base and J by 3 bases, with 4 bases of the junction left unmatched. The CDR3 is made up of 15 amino acids. CDR3 in DNA: TGTGCCAGCAGCCAAGGGACAGGGAGGCACTATGGCTACACCTTC. It specifies CASSQGTGRHYGYTF.

Details on this clonotype: The CDR3 end shows no conserved phenylalanine or tryptophan, and so a read error is likely. The DNA is left out, because the CDR3 cannot be placed on it with certainty; the CDR3 is given as TCRdb lists it. This chain connects TRBV29-1 to TRBJ2-6; the tabulated D call, TRBD1, remains unverified against the DNA. The CDR3 numbers 9 amino acids, ends counted. CDR1 SQVTM and CDR2 ANQGSEA come from the germline V gene. CDR3 sequence: CSGWTGTDT.

The V gene is TRBV20-1, the J gene TRBJ1-1, with 10 bases aligning to TRBD1. J gave up 1 base and V 2 bases, and 4 bases lay outside the gene matches. CDR3 size: 15 residues. Germline lookup yields CDR1 DFQATT and CDR2 SNEGSKA (reference sequence). The CDR3 is CSARRTGGGNTEAFF. CDR3 sequence (DNA): TGCAGTGCTAGACGGACAGGGGGGGGGAACACTGAAGCTTTCTTT.

CDR3 residues: CATAGTSGANVLTF. The CDR3 bases are TGTGCCACCGCCGGGACCTCTGGGGCCAACGTCCTGACTTTC. The V gene is TRBV7-9, the J gene TRBJ2-6, with D perhaps given as TRBD1 or TRBD2 (5 bases each). Deletions cut 10 bases from V and 0 bases from J, with 10 bases between. This CDR3 has 14 residues. CDR1 is SEHNR, CDR2 FQNEAQ, per germline (reference sequence). Full variable domain (rest looked up from reference TRBV7-9 and TRBJ2-6): DTGVSQNPRHKITKRGQNVTFRCDPISEHNRLYWYRQTLGQGPEFLTYFQNEAQLEKSRLLSDRFSAERPKGSFSTLEIQRTEQGDSAMYLCATAGTSGANVLTFGAGSRLTVL.

This clonotype has ten or more counts. The gene calls are TRBV10-3 and TRBJ1-4; the D gene is possibly TRBD1 (5 bases). The germline CDR1 and CDR2 sequences are ENHRY and SYGVKD. Trimming removed 4 bases at V and 8 bases at J, with 11 bases between. The CDR3 spans 13 residues. CDR3 loop: CAISVQGGEKLFF. For the CDR3, the DNA is TGTGCCATCAGTGTCCAGGGAGGAGAAAAACTGTTTTTT.

This clonotype was seen once. This chain uses TRBV5-6 with TRBJ1-1; maybe TRBD1 (5 bases). This CDR3 region has 15 residues. Trimming shortened V by 4 bases and J by 3 bases, and 16 bases separated the two germline ends. Looked up from germline, CDR1 is SGHDT and CDR2 is YYEEEE. CDR3 nucleotide sequence: TGTGCCAGCAGCCTACCATGGACAAAGGACACTGAAGCTTTCTTT. Its translation is CASSLPWTKDTEAFF.

The genes are TRBV7-2 and TRBJ2-5, with D perhaps matching TRBD2 (6 bases). V lost 5 bases to trimming and J lost 0 bases, with 19 bases between them. The CDR3 length is 17 residues. Per the germline V gene, CDR1 is SGHTA and CDR2 is FQGNSA. The CDR3 spells CASSATRGTAYQETQYF. The CDR3 DNA follows: TGTGCCAGCAGCGCAACCCGAGGGACTGCGTACCAAGAGACCCAGTACTTC. Drawing the rest from reference TRBV7-2 and TRBJ2-5, the complete variable domain is GAGVSQSPSNKVTEKGKDVELRCDPISGHTALYWYRQSLGQGLEFLIYFQGNSAPDKSGLPSDRFSAERTGGSVSTLTIQRTQQEDSAVYLCASSATRGTAYQETQYFGPGTRLLVL.

Ten or more counts support this clonotype. This rearrangement joins TRBV20-1 to TRBJ1-3, with D possibly TRBD1 on 6 matching bases. Trimming left V 4 bases short and J 2 bases short, with 12 bases between. CDR3 length equals 14 residues. In germline, CDR1 is DFQATT, CDR2 SNEGSKA (reference sequence). In nucleotides, the CDR3 is TGCAGTGCTACGTTCAGGGGTGCTGGAAACACCATATATTTT. It translates to CSATFRGAGNTIYF.

The CDR3 protein is CASSPDYTDTQYF. CDR3 nucleotides: TGTGCCAGCAGCCCCGACTATACAGATACGCAGTATTTT. The V and J genes are TRBV12-3 or TRBV12-4 and TRBJ2-3; D may be TRBD2 (5 bases). Trimming took off 6 bases at V and 3 bases at J, with 10 bases between the two ends. The length of the CDR3 is 13 residues.

V usage is TRBV9 and J usage is TRBJ1-1; the match to TRBD1 covers 12 bases. Germline V gene lookup returns CDR1 SGDLS and CDR2 YYNGEE. V gave up 4 bases and J gave up 5 bases; unmatched junction bases: 18. The CDR3 is 19 residues long. The CDR3 reads CASSTSRPGQGAGRTEAFF. CDR3 nucleotides: TGTGCCAGCAGCACGAGCAGACCGGGACAGGGGGCGGGAAGGACTGAAGCTTTCTTT.

This chain connects TRBV10-3 to TRBJ1-2; TRBD1 matches at 9 bases. Per germline, CDR1 ENHRY and CDR2 SYGVKD. V shed 8 bases, J shed 2 bases, and the junction held 3 bases outside the gene matches. The CDR3 extends over 13 amino acids. CDR3 loop: CAIRDRANYGYTF. The CDR3 DNA follows: TGTGCCATCCGGGACAGGGCCAACTATGGCTACACCTTC.

Concerning this clonotype: This clone may be a read error of a much larger clone one base away. The CDR3 DNA follows: TGCAGTGCTAGACAGGGGGTCGGGGGGCTGTTTTTT. Protein product: CSARQGVGGLFF. The V call is TRBV20-1, the J call TRBJ2-2; D might be TRBD1 (7 bases). The germline CDR1 and CDR2 sequences are DFQATT and SNEGSKA (reference sequence). The CDR3 totals 12 residues.

The chain joins TRBV25-1 to TRBJ2-5; 7 bases fit TRBD1. CDR1 is MGHDK, CDR2 SYGVNS, per germline. This CDR3 contains 13 residues. J gave up 3 bases and V 9 bases, and 7 bases lay outside the gene matches. CDR3 coding DNA: TGTGCCAGGACAGGGACCATAAAAGAGACCCAGTACTTC. It yields the protein CARTGTIKETQYF.

This clonotype was seen ten or more times. The gene calls are TRBV12-3 or TRBV12-4 and TRBJ1-2; D remains unclear. The V gene lost 6 bases and the J gene lost 8 bases, with 16 bases spanning the gap. There are 13 residues in the CDR3. The CDR3, as DNA: TGTGCCAGCAGCCTCGGGCCGAAGAGAGGCTACACCTTC. Protein product: CASSLGPKRGYTF.

This sequence joins TRBV25-1 and TRBJ2-5; D is undetermined. V was cut by 11 bases and J by 5 bases, with 18 bases left in between. The CDR3 extends over 13 amino acids. CDR1 is MGHDK, CDR2 SYGVNS, per germline. The CDR3 DNA follows: TGTGCCTCCAAGTGGGGTGGCGAGGAGACCCAGTACTTC. It translates to CASKWGGEETQYF.

This clonotype was picked up many times. This chain joins TRBV7-2 and TRBJ1-2; perhaps TRBD1 as D (5 bases). CDR3 length: 15 amino acids. Between the trimmed V and J ends, which lost 5 bases and 6 bases, there was a span of 19 bases. CDR1 and CDR2 from the germline V gene are SGHTA and FQGNSA. CDR3 in amino acids: CASSPPVQTADGYTF. The CDR3 DNA reads TGTGCCAGCAGCCCGCCTGTACAGACAGCTGATGGCTACACCTTC.

V is TRBV12-5 and J is TRBJ1-2; TRBD1 agrees at 10 bases. Trimming removed 1 base from V and 4 bases from J; junction bases left unmatched: 3. This CDR3 region has 15 residues. CDR1 is LGHNT, CDR2 FRNRAP, per germline. The CDR3 protein is CASGLGGQGTYGYTF. CDR3 in DNA: TGTGCTAGTGGTTTGGGGGGACAGGGGACCTATGGCTACACCTTC. The whole variable domain, filled in from reference TRBV12-5 and TRBJ1-2, reads DARVTQTPRHKVTEMGQEVTMRCQPILGHNTVFWYRQTMMQGLELLAYFRNRAPLDDSGMPKDRFSAEMPDATLATLKIQPSEPRDSAVYFCASGLGGQGTYGYTFGSGTRLTVV.

The chain has TRBV29-1 and TRBJ1-2; TRBD1 matches 9 bases. Germline V CDR1 and CDR2: SQVTM, ANQGSEA. J lost 4 bases, V lost 4 bases, and 4 bases had no gene match. The CDR3 runs 13 residues. The CDR3 loop reads CSVGQGGSYGYTF. DNA for the CDR3: TGCAGCGTTGGACAGGGGGGGAGCTATGGCTACACCTTC. The variable domain in full, completed from reference TRBV29-1 and TRBJ1-2, reads SAVISQKPSRDICQRGTSLTIQCQVDSQVTMMFWYRQQPGQSLTLIATANQGSEATYESGFVIDKFPISRPNLTFSTLTVSNMSPEDSSIYLCSVGQGGSYGYTFGSGTRLTVV.

This clonotype was observed at least ten times. The chain combines TRBV7-8 with TRBJ1-5; D is undetermined. Germline V gene data show CDR1 as SGHVS and CDR2 as FQNEAQ. V was clipped by 5 bases and J by 0 bases, with 17 bases between them. The CDR3 is 17 amino acids. The CDR3 spells CASSPVFSANSNQPQHF. The CDR3 DNA follows: TGTGCCAGCAGCCCAGTGTTTTCAGCTAATAGCAATCAGCCCCAGCATTTT. The full variable domain, completed using reference TRBV7-8 and TRBJ1-5, is GAGVSQSPRYKVAKRGQDVALRCDPISGHVSLFWYQQALGQGPEFLTYFQNEAQLDKSGLPSDRFFAERPEGSVSTLKIQRTQQEDSAVYLCASSPVFSANSNQPQHFGDGTRLSIL.

The chain combines TRBV20-1 with TRBJ1-4; D might be TRBD1 (5 bases). The germline V gene has CDR1 DFQATT and CDR2 SNEGSKA (reference sequence). Trimming removed 3 bases from V and 5 bases from J, with 13 bases in between. This CDR3 spans 14 amino acids. The CDR3 reads CSARGGRENEKLFF. CDR3 nucleotide sequence: TGCAGTGCTAGGGGGGGACGGGAGAATGAAAAACTGTTTTTT.

This clonotype was counted many times. This chain links TRBV19 with TRBJ2-2; maybe TRBD1 (5 bases). The CDR3 consists of 14 residues. Germline V gives CDR1 LNHDA, CDR2 SQIVND (reference sequence). Deletions cut 5 bases from V and 5 bases from J, with 12 bases between. Here the CDR3 reads CASSPGDRTGELFF. The CDR3 DNA reads as TGTGCCAGTAGTCCTGGTGACAGAACCGGGGAGCTGTTTTTT.

In its sample, this clonotype was seen many times. The chain carries TRBV20-1 and TRBJ2-5; a possible D gene is TRBD2 (5 bases). The V end was cut by 5 bases, the J end by 9 bases, with 16 bases between. The germline gives CDR1 DFQATT, CDR2 SNEGSKA (reference sequence). The CDR3 is made up of 12 amino acids. CDR3 in DNA: TGCAGTGCTGTAATAGGCCCGGGGTCCCAGTACTTC. Amino acid sequence: CSAVIGPGSQYF.